These T cell receptor beta chains were read from a single sample in a study of shared clonotypes between healthy human individuals. Sequencing used immunoSEQ multiplex PCR; TCRdb keeps in-frame clones, though not all of them. The sample lists approximately 2.5 million clones; about 92% were seen once. Sequenced material: naive CD4+ T cells sorted from blood. These receptors originate from a young man in good health. CDR3s include the opening cysteine and the closing phenylalanine or tryptophan. Fields, in order: D gene, V gene, clone size, J gene, CDR3 protein, CDR3 DNA. A D gene is named only where the DNA matches it firmly. Not all rows give a size; the values are once, few, many and, for expanded clones, a class.

D gene: -
V gene: TRBV6-4
clone size: -
J gene: TRBJ2-2
CDR3 protein: CASSVVASGLNTGELFF
CDR3 DNA: TGTGCCAGCAGTGTCGTCGCAAGCGGATTAAACACCGGGGAGCTGTTTTTT

D gene: -
V gene: TRBV5-4
clone size: -
J gene: TRBJ2-5
CDR3 protein: CASTMQETQYF
CDR3 DNA: TGTGCCAGCACCATGCAAGAGACCCAGTACTTC

D gene: -
V gene: TRBV4-3
clone size: -
J gene: TRBJ1-4
CDR3 protein: CASSQGDKVPNEKLFF
CDR3 DNA: TGCGCCAGCAGCCAAGGGGACAAGGTCCCAAATGAAAAACTGTTTTTT

D gene: TRBD1
V gene: TRBV18
clone size: once
J gene: TRBJ1-4
CDR3 protein: CASSLNRQGRTTNEKLFF
CDR3 DNA: TGTGCCAGTTCGTTGAATCGACAGGGGAGGACGACTAATGAAAAACTGTTTTTT

D gene: -
V gene: TRBV4-1
clone size: -
J gene: TRBJ1-1
CDR3 protein: CASSQGAQESEAFF
CDR3 DNA: TGCGCCAGCAGCCAAGGGGCGCAGGAATCTGAAGCTTTCTTT

D gene: -
V gene: TRBV18
clone size: once
J gene: TRBJ2-5
CDR3 protein: CASSPGVWETQYF
CDR3 DNA: TGTGCCAGCTCACCTGGCGTATGGGAGACCCAGTACTTC

D gene: TRBD2
V gene: TRBV27
clone size: once
J gene: TRBJ2-7
CDR3 protein: CASSTRTSGSYEQYF
CDR3 DNA: TGTGCCAGCAGTACAAGGACTAGCGGCTCCTACGAGCAGTACTTC

D gene: -
V gene: TRBV19
clone size: once
J gene: TRBJ2-2
CDR3 protein: CASSISIVTGELFF
CDR3 DNA: TGTGCCAGTAGTATATCCATTGTCACCGGGGAGCTGTTTTTT

D gene: -
V gene: TRBV18
clone size: -
J gene: TRBJ1-2
CDR3 protein: CASSPIGFGANYGYTF
CDR3 DNA: TGTGCCAGCTCACCAATAGGATTTGGGGCTAACTATGGCTACACCTTC

D gene: -
V gene: TRBV7-2
clone size: -
J gene: TRBJ1-2
CDR3 protein: CASSSSFRADGYTF
CDR3 DNA: TGTGCCAGCAGCTCCAGTTTCAGGGCGGATGGCTACACCTTC

D gene: TRBD1
V gene: TRBV12-5
clone size: -
J gene: TRBJ2-3
CDR3 protein: CASGLVIGGNTDTQYF
CDR3 DNA: TGTGCTAGTGGTTTGGTGATAGGGGGCAACACAGATACGCAGTATTTT

D gene: -
V gene: TRBV6-6
clone size: -
J gene: TRBJ1-1
CDR3 protein: CASSGHREGTEAFF
CDR3 DNA: TGTGCCAGCAGCGGACACAGGGAGGGCACTGAAGCTTTCTTT

D gene: -
V gene: TRBV5-4
clone size: -
J gene: TRBJ2-7
CDR3 protein: CASSTQDGQGDF
CDR3 DNA: TGTGCCAGCAGCACCCAGGACGGCCAAGGGGACTTC

D gene: -
V gene: TRBV28
clone size: -
J gene: TRBJ1-5
CDR3 protein: CASSFQPGTYQPQHF
CDR3 DNA: TGTGCCAGCAGTTTCCAGCCAGGGACTTATCAGCCCCAGCATTTT

D gene: -
V gene: TRBV28
clone size: -
J gene: TRBJ1-2
CDR3 protein: CASSSSLAGSPDNYGYTF
CDR3 DNA: TGTGCCAGCAGTTCCTCACTCGCCGGGAGCCCAGATAACTATGGCTACACCTTC

D gene: TRBD1
V gene: TRBV28
clone size: -
J gene: TRBJ1-2
CDR3 protein: CASSPGQARGYTF
CDR3 DNA: TGTGCCAGCAGCCCAGGACAGGCGCGGGGCTACACCTTC

D gene: -
V gene: TRBV18
clone size: -
J gene: TRBJ2-7
CDR3 protein: CASSPKAGYYEQYF
CDR3 DNA: TGTGCCAGCTCTCCTAAGGCAGGGTACTACGAGCAGTACTTC

D gene: TRBD2
V gene: TRBV6-6
clone size: -
J gene: TRBJ2-1
CDR3 protein: CASSPGTSGKNEQFF
CDR3 DNA: TGTGCCAGCAGTCCCGGGACTAGCGGGAAAAATGAGCAGTTCTTC

D gene: -
V gene: TRBV27
clone size: -
J gene: TRBJ2-5
CDR3 protein: CASRPGEGSQYF
CDR3 DNA: TGTGCCAGCCGTCCAGGGGAAGGATCCCAGTACTTC

D gene: -
V gene: TRBV5-1
clone size: once
J gene: TRBJ1-4
CDR3 protein: CASSFEGGQEEKLFF
CDR3 DNA: TGCGCCAGCAGCTTCGAGGGAGGGCAGGAGGAAAAACTGTTTTTT

D gene: TRBD1
V gene: TRBV19
clone size: -
J gene: TRBJ1-1
CDR3 protein: CASSIAVGTGELNLNTEAFF
CDR3 DNA: TGTGCCAGTAGTATAGCAGTGGGGACAGGGGAACTGAATCTGAACACTGAAGCTTTCTTT

D gene: -
V gene: TRBV6-4
clone size: -
J gene: TRBJ1-5
CDR3 protein: CASMMDGQLNQPQHF
CDR3 DNA: TGTGCCAGCATGATGGATGGACAGCTCAATCAGCCCCAGCATTTT

D gene: -
V gene: TRBV18
clone size: -
J gene: TRBJ1-1
CDR3 protein: CASSPRERGANTEAFF
CDR3 DNA: TGTGCCAGCTCACCACGGGAGAGGGGCGCGAACACTGAAGCTTTCTTT

D gene: -
V gene: TRBV29-1
clone size: -
J gene: TRBJ2-1
CDR3 protein: CSVDEFGQGSYNEQFF
CDR3 DNA: TGCAGCGTTGATGAGTTCGGGCAGGGCTCCTACAATGAGCAGTTCTTC

D gene: -
V gene: TRBV5-1
clone size: -
J gene: TRBJ2-5
CDR3 protein: CASSTERQETQYF
CDR3 DNA: TGCGCCAGCAGTACGGAAAGGCAAGAGACCCAGTACTTC

D gene: -
V gene: TRBV5-5
clone size: -
J gene: TRBJ2-2
CDR3 protein: CASSLSVGPVGELFF
CDR3 DNA: TGTGCCAGCAGCTTGAGTGTGGGCCCGGTCGGGGAGCTGTTTTTT

D gene: -
V gene: TRBV15
clone size: -
J gene: TRBJ1-4
CDR3 protein: CATSRDRGFYEKLFF
CDR3 DNA: TGTGCCACCAGCAGAGACAGGGGCTTCTATGAAAAACTGTTTTTT

D gene: -
V gene: TRBV28
clone size: -
J gene: TRBJ2-1
CDR3 protein: CASSPHSSYNEQFF
CDR3 DNA: TGTGCCAGCAGTCCACATAGCTCCTACAATGAGCAGTTCTTC

D gene: TRBD2
V gene: TRBV2
clone size: -
J gene: TRBJ2-2
CDR3 protein: CASSEGTSGGVGELFF
CDR3 DNA: TGTGCCAGCAGTGAGGGGACTAGCGGGGGTGTCGGGGAGCTGTTTTTT

D gene: TRBD2
V gene: TRBV6-5
clone size: -
J gene: TRBJ2-1
CDR3 protein: CASSLLAGGGNEQFF
CDR3 DNA: TGTGCCAGCAGCCTACTTGCGGGGGGGGGCAATGAGCAGTTCTTC

D gene: -
V gene: TRBV2
clone size: -
J gene: TRBJ1-6
CDR3 protein: CASNNRDSPLHF
CDR3 DNA: TGTGCCAGCAACAACAGGGACTCACCCCTCCACTTT